These 26 T cell receptor beta chains came from one sample sequenced in a study of blood T cell repertoires in COVID-19. Generated by immunoSEQ multiplex PCR, the TCRdb table keeps only in-frame clones and is missing some. The data contain under 200,000 clones, 75% to 90% of them singletons. Sequencing used peripheral blood. These receptors all come from a woman between 35 and 50 years old with acute or convalescent COVID-19.

V gene TRBV19 combines with J gene TRBJ1-3; 8 bases fit TRBD1. The CDR3 has 14 residues. CDR1 is LNHDA and CDR2 is SQIVND in the germline V gene (reference sequence). V lost 4 bases, J lost 2 bases, and 1 base stayed unmatched. As DNA, the CDR3 is TGTGCCAGTAGTAAGACAGGGGCTGGAAACACCATATATTTT. Its protein is CASSKTGAGNTIYF.

This clone has just a few counts. The chain links TRBV30 to TRBJ2-5; 7 bases match TRBD1. The germline CDR1 and CDR2 sequences are GTSNPN and SVGIG (reference sequence). This CDR3 is built from 13 residues. V was clipped by 5 bases and J by 3 bases; unmatched bases: 6. CDR3 sequence reads: CAWGPGTEETQYF. CDR3 DNA sequence: TGTGCCTGGGGTCCCGGGACAGAAGAGACCCAGTACTTC.

This clone came up a few times. J is TRBJ2-1 and V is TRBV7-7, with TRBD1 as a possible D gene (5 bases). V was pared by 3 bases and J by 3 bases, with 12 bases between. The CDR3 runs 15 residues. Germline CDR1 SSHAT, CDR2 FNYEAQ (reference sequence). The CDR3 DNA sequence: TGTGCCAGCAGCTTCGGCCAGGGCCTCTACAATGAGCAGTTCTTC. Its protein product is CASSFGQGLYNEQFF. The full variable domain, with the rest looked up from reference TRBV7-7 and TRBJ2-1, is GAGVSQSPRYKVTKRGQDVTLRCDPISSHATLYWYQQALGQGPEFLTYFNYEAQPDKSGLPSDRFSAERPEGSISTLTIQRTEQRDSAMYRCASSFGQGLYNEQFFGPGTRLTVL.

Of note for this clone: Compared with germline, one end of the junction differs, possibly owing to a read error. This chain connects TRBV19 to TRBJ2-7, with D maybe TRBD2 (5 bases). CDR1 is LNHDA, CDR2 SQIVND, per germline (reference sequence). CDR3 length equals 14 residues. This CDR3 reads CASSVDLEAYEQYF. Here the CDR3 DNA reads TGTGCCAGTAGTGTAGACTTGGAGGCCTACGAGCAGTACTTC.

J is TRBJ2-2 and V is TRBV18, with D unclear. The V gene's germline CDR1 is KGHSH and CDR2 LQKENI. V lost 0 bases to trimming and J lost 4 bases, with 12 bases between them. The CDR3 has 16 residues. The CDR3 sequence: CASSPPSGLATGELFF. In nucleotides, the CDR3 is TGTGCCAGCTCACCACCGTCCGGGTTGGCCACCGGGGAGCTGTTTTTT.

V gene TRBV18 combines with J gene TRBJ1-1; D uncertain. Germline V lookup: CDR1 KGHSH, CDR2 LQKENI. The CDR3 consists of 15 residues. V lost 1 base and J lost 1, with 10 bases in between. This CDR3 is CASSPRREGNTEAFF. CDR3 sequence (DNA): TGTGCCAGCTCACCACGGAGGGAGGGGAACACTGAAGCTTTCTTT. Supplemented by reference TRBV18 and TRBJ1-1, the full variable domain reads NAGVMQNPRHLVRRRGQEARLRCSPMKGHSHVYWYRQLPEEGLKFMVYLQKENIIDESGMPKERFSAEFPKEGPSILRIQQVVRGDSAAYFCASSPRREGNTEAFFGQGTRLTVV.

The chain combines TRBV2 with TRBJ1-5; no firm D call. The V gene lost 8 bases and the J gene lost 4 bases, with 12 bases spanning the gap. This CDR3 comprises 13 residues. Germline CDR1 SNHLY, CDR2 FYNNEI. In DNA, the CDR3 is TGTGCCAGCGCAGGAATGGGTAATCAGCCCCAGCATTTT. Its translation is CASAGMGNQPQHF.

The rearrangement joins TRBV10-2 to TRBJ1-2; possibly TRBD1 for D (6 bases). There are 14 residues in the CDR3. Between the trimmed V and J ends, which lost 7 bases and 4 bases, there was a span of 16 bases. The germline gives CDR1 WSHSY, CDR2 SAAADI. CDR3 DNA sequence: TGCGCCAGCACGACCGGGACAAACACCTATGGCTACACCTTC. It specifies CASTTGTNTYGYTF.

The chain has TRBV13 and TRBJ2-2; D is possibly TRBD1 (5 bases). CDR3 length equals 16 residues. Germline V gene data show CDR1 as PRHDT and CDR2 as FYEKMQ (reference sequence). Trimming left V 5 bases short and J 6 bases short, with 19 bases between. The CDR3 bases are TGTGCCAGCAGCCCCTTCCCCCCCAGGGTGGCCGGGGAGCTGTTTTTT. Translation gives CASSPFPPRVAGELFF.

The genes are TRBV16 and TRBJ1-2; D is possibly TRBD1 (6 bases). CDR1 and CDR2 from the germline V gene are KGHSY and FQNENV. This CDR3 contains 14 residues. With 8 bases removed from V and 6 bases from J, the gap between germline ends came to 19 bases. CDR3 DNA: TGTGCCAGCGACCGGGACAAGCCTGTGGATGGCTACACCTTC. The encoded protein is CASDRDKPVDGYTF.

The chain has TRBV27 and TRBJ2-1; D unclear. This CDR3 contains 15 residues. Germline CDR1 MNHEY, CDR2 SMNVEV (reference sequence). Trimming left V 0 bases short and J 6 bases short, with 12 bases between. The CDR3 DNA is TGTGCCAGCAGTTTATCGAGAAGATTGATCAATGAGCAGTTCTTC. It encodes CASSLSRRLINEQFF.

This clone showed up just once. CDR3 DNA sequence: TGTGCCAGCAGCTTAAACGGCGGGGAGTCACCCCTCCACTTT. This encodes CASSLNGGESPLHF. J is TRBJ1-6 and V is TRBV11-2; D gene ambiguous. Germline lookup yields CDR1 SGHAT and CDR2 FQNNGV. The V end was cut by 2 bases, the J end by 10 bases, with 12 bases between. The CDR3 contains 14 residues.

CDR3 residues: CASSDFGGYNEKLFF. The CDR3 DNA is TGTGCCAGCAGTGATTTCGGCGGTTATAATGAAAAACTGTTTTTT. The chain combines TRBV2 with TRBJ1-4; D call uncertain. Trimming stripped 3 bases from V and 4 bases from J, with 12 bases between. The CDR3 runs to 15 residues. Germline V gives CDR1 SNHLY, CDR2 FYNNEI.

This chain connects TRBV5-1 to TRBJ2-2; 9 nucleotides match TRBD1. The CDR3 totals 16 residues. V lost 0 bases and J lost 7; bases outside the gene matches: 7. From germline, CDR1 is SGHRS and CDR2 YFSETQ. The CDR3 sequence: CASSLVRTGAHGELFF. In DNA, the CDR3 is TGCGCCAGCAGCTTGGTCCGGACAGGGGCCCACGGGGAGCTGTTTTTT.

The chain employs TRBV28 and TRBJ2-1, with D possibly matching TRBD2 (7 bases). The CDR3 sequence is 17 residues long. CDR1 MDHEN and CDR2 SYDVKM come from the germline V gene. V dropped 5 bases and J dropped 10 bases, with 27 bases sitting between them. The CDR3: CASSRLGGGPKEVEQFF. As DNA, the CDR3 is TGTGCCAGCAGTCGCCTCGGCGGGGGCCCCAAAGAGGTGGAGCAGTTCTTC.

The J gene is TRBJ2-2, the V gene TRBV27, with D possibly matching TRBD1 (6 bases). Trimming left V 2 bases short and J 5 bases short, with 9 bases between. Germline V lookup: CDR1 MNHEY, CDR2 SMNVEV (reference sequence). The CDR3 is 14 amino acids. For the CDR3, the DNA is TGTGCCAGCAGTTTAACCACAGGGACCGGGGAGCTGTTTTTT. This translates into CASSLTTGTGELFF.

This rearrangement joins TRBV23-1 to TRBJ1-1; 8 nucleotides align to TRBD1. TRBV23-1 is classed as an ORF, of uncertain function. This CDR3 is 16 amino acids long. V gave up 0 bases and J gave up 10 bases; unmatched junction bases: 13. CDR3 protein: CASSQSAQGAPDRAFF. The CDR3, as DNA: TGCGCCAGCAGTCAATCGGCGCAGGGGGCGCCCGACAGAGCTTTCTTT.

This clone was seen just once. The J gene is TRBJ2-7, the V gene TRBV30; 8 nucleotides agree with TRBD2. With V trimmed by 2 bases and J by 7 bases, 13 bases remained unmatched. This CDR3 comprises 15 residues. Germline V gives CDR1 GTSNPN, CDR2 SVGIG (reference sequence). CDR3 sequence reads: CAWSNYGGASREQYF. DNA of the CDR3: TGTGCCTGGAGTAATTACGGGGGGGCCTCTAGGGAGCAGTACTTC.

This clone was recorded a few times. The V and J genes are TRBV28 and TRBJ1-3; D call uncertain. The CDR3 is made up of 14 amino acids. In germline, CDR1 is MDHEN, CDR2 SYDVKM. Trimming took off 6 bases at V and 0 bases at J, with 9 bases between the two ends. The CDR3, as DNA: TGTGCCAGCAGCTCCACTAACTCTGGAAACACCATATATTTT. Translation gives CASSSTNSGNTIYF.

The gene calls are TRBV19 and TRBJ1-4, with D hard to call. Germline CDR1 and CDR2: LNHDA and SQIVND (reference sequence). V dropped 0 bases and J dropped 11 bases, with 13 bases sitting between them. The CDR3 spans 14 residues. DNA of the CDR3: TGTGCCAGTAGTATAGACGCCACCCGGGGTAAACTGTTTTTT. Protein product: CASSIDATRGKLFF.

This chain uses TRBV6-2 or TRBV6-3 with TRBJ1-6; D not certain. V was pared by 5 bases and J by 6 bases, with 11 bases between. Looked up from germline, CDR1 is MNHEY and CDR2 is SVGEGT. The CDR3 extends over 14 amino acids. CDR3 bases: TGTGCCAGCAGTCCCGTTGAGAGTAATTCACCCCTCCACTTT. It encodes CASSPVESNSPLHF.

The chain couples TRBV30 to TRBJ2-3; TRBD2 matches 7 bases. The V segment lost 4 bases and the J segment 7 bases; nucleotides outside the gene matches: 11. The CDR3 loop spans 14 amino acids. CDR1 is GTSNPN and CDR2 is SVGIG in the germline V gene (reference sequence). CDR3 DNA sequence: TGTGCCTGGAAGGAGGCGGGAGTGAGGAATACGCAGTATTTT. Protein sequence: CAWKEAGVRNTQYF. The full variable domain, its missing parts supplied by reference TRBV30 and TRBJ2-3, is SQTIHQWPATLVQPVGSPLSLECTVEGTSNPNLYWYRQAAGRGLQLLFYSVGIGQISSEVPQNLSASRPQDRQFILSSKKLLLSDSGFYLCAWKEAGVRNTQYFGPGTRLTVL.

This clone was seen at least ten times. The V and J genes are TRBV6-1 and TRBJ2-3; D gene ambiguous. The CDR3 has 15 residues. CDR1 and CDR2 from the germline V gene are MNHNS and SASEGT. Trimming cost V 2 bases and J 0 bases, with 9 bases left between them. The CDR3 protein is CASSENAGSTDTQYF. The CDR3 DNA reads as TGTGCCAGCAGTGAAAATGCCGGTAGCACAGATACGCAGTATTTT.

This chain's CDR3 is CASSYSTGPPNEQFF. CDR3 coding DNA: TGTGCCAGCAGTTACTCGACAGGCCCTCCCAATGAGCAGTTCTTC. The chain recombines TRBV6-6 with TRBJ2-1; D is possibly TRBD1 (6 bases). The CDR3 is 15 residues long. V was trimmed by 0 bases and J by 6 bases, leaving 12 bases between them. Germline V lookup: CDR1 MNHNY, CDR2 SVGAGI (reference sequence).

The chain is built from TRBV7-9 and TRBJ1-2; tentative D call: TRBD1 (6 bases). V was clipped by 2 bases and J by 4 bases, with 14 bases between them. Looked up from germline, CDR1 is SEHNR and CDR2 is FQNEAQ (reference sequence). This CDR3 is 15 amino acids long. CDR3 nucleotides: TGTGCCAGCAGCTTATCGGCCCTACAGGGCTATGGCTACACCTTC. As protein: CASSLSALQGYGYTF.

The chain uses TRBV3-1 (or the pseudogene TRBV3-2) and TRBJ2-1; TRBD2 matches 9 bases. Trimming took 4 bases from V and 0 from J; bases not matched to a gene: 4. Germline CDR1 is LGHDT and CDR2 is YNNKEL (reference sequence). The CDR3 totals 16 residues. CDR3 region: CASSLSGGSSYNEQFF. The CDR3, as DNA: TGTGCCAGCAGCCTCAGCGGGGGGAGCTCCTACAATGAGCAGTTCTTC.